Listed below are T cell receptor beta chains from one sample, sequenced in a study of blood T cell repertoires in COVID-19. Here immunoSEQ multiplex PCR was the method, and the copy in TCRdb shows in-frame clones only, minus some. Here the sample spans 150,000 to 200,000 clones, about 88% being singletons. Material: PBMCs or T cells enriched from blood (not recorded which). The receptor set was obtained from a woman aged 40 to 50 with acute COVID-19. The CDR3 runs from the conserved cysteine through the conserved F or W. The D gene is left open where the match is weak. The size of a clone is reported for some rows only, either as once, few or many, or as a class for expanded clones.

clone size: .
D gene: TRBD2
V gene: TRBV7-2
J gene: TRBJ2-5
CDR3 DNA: TGTGCCAGCAGCCCAACTAGCGGGAGGGGGCAAGAGACCCAGTACTTC
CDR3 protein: CASSPTSGRGQETQYF

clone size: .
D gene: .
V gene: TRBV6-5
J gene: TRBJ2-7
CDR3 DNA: TGTGCCAGCTCAGGGTCACCGTACGAGCAGTACTTC
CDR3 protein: CASSGSPYEQYF

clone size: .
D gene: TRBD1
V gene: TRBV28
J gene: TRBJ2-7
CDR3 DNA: TGTGCCAGCAGTTTAACGTCGGGACAGGGATCCTACGAGCAGTACTTC
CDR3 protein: CASSLTSGQGSYEQYF

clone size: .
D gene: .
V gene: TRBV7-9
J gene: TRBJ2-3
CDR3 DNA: TGTGCCAGCAGCCCCAGCGGTTATACGCAGTATTTT
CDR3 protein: CASSPSGYTQYF

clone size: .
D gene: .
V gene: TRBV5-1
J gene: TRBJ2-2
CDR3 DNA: TGCGCCAGCAGACCGGAGGGGCCCGGGGAGCTGTTTTTT
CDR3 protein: CASRPEGPGELFF

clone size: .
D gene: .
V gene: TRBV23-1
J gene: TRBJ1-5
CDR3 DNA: TGCGCCAGCAGTCAATATCTACAGAACTATTTTATTACTACCACTAGAAATCAGCCCCAGCATTTT
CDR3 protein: CASSQYLQNYFITTTRNQPQHF

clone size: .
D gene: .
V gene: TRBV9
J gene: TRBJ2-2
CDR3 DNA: TGTGCCAGCAGCGTAGCTGGCGGGATAAAGGACGGGGAGCTGTTTTTT
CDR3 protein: CASSVAGGIKDGELFF

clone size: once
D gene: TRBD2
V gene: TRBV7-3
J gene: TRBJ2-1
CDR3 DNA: TGTGCCAGCAGTCTCGGGGCACGACTAGCGGAGGACAATGAGCAGTTCTTC
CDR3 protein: CASSLGARLAEDNEQFF

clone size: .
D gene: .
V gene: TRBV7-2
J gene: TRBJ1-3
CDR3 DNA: TGTGCCAGCAGCATCAGGGGTATTTCGGGAAACACCATATATTTT
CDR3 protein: CASSIRGISGNTIYF

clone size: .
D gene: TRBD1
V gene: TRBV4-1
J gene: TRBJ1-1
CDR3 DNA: TGCGCCAGCAGCCAAGAGAGAGGGGGCGTGAACACTGAAGCTTTCTTT
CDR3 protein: CASSQERGGVNTEAFF

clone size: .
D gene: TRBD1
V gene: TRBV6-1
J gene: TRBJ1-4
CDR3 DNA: TGTGCCAGCAGTGACCGGGACAGCAATGAAAAACTGTTTTTT
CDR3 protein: CASSDRDSNEKLFF

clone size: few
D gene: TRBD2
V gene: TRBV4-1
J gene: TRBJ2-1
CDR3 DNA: TGCGCCAGCAGCCTCGGACTAGCGTCCTACAATGAGCAGTTCTTC
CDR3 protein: CASSLGLASYNEQFF

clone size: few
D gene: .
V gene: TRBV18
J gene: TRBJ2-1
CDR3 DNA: TGTGCCAGCTCGAACGGGACTGGCAAAGAGCAGTTCTTC
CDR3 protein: CASSNGTGKEQFF

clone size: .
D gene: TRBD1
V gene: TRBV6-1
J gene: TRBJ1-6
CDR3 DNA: TGTGCCAGCAGTGAAGCTCCCGGGACAGGGCTTTCACCCCTCCACTTT
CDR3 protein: CASSEAPGTGLSPLHF

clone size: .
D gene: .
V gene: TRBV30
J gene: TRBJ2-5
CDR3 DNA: TGTGCCTGGAGTGTACTAGTCCAAGAGACCCAGTACTTC
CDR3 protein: CAWSVLVQETQYF

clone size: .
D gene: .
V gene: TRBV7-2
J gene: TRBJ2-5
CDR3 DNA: TGTGCCAGCAGCTTAAGGGCAGGGGTCTATCAAGAGACCCAGTACTTC
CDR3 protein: CASSLRAGVYQETQYF

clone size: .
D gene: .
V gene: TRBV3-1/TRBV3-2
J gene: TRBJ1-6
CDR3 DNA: TGTGCCAGCAGCCCAGAGATGGTGTCAGGGGATAATTCACCCCTCCACTTT
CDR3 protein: CASSPEMVSGDNSPLHF

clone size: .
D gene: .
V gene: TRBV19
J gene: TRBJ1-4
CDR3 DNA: TGTGCCAGTAGTATCACAGGGATCCCTAATGAAAAACTGTTTTTT
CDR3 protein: CASSITGIPNEKLFF

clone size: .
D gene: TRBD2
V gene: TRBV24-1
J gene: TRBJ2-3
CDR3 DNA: TGTGCCACCAGTGATACCGGGAGGGGGGGCCAAAATACGCAGTATTTT
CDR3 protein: CATSDTGRGGQNTQYF

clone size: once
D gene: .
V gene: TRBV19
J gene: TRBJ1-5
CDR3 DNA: TGTGCCAGTAGTATTCGAACAGACGATCAGCCCCAGCATTTT
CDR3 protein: CASSIRTDDQPQHF

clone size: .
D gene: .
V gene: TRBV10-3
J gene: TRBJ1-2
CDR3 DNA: TGTGCCATCAGTGAGTCCACCGGGACACTGTATGGCTACACCTTC
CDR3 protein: CAISESTGTLYGYTF

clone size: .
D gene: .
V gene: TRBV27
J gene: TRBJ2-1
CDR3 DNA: TGTGCCAGCAGTAGCCGGGACTTTTACAATGAGCAGTTCTTC
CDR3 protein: CASSSRDFYNEQFF

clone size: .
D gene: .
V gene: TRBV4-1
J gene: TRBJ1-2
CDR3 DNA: TGCGCCAGCAGCCAAGATCGGAGGGAGGCTAGCTACACCTTC
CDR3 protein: CASSQDRREASYTF

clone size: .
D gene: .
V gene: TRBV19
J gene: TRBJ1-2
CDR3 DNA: TGTGCCCAGGCCGCCGGTGGCAACTATGGCTACACCTTC
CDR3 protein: CAQAAGGNYGYTF

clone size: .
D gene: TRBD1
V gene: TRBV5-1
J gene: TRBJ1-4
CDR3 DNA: TGCGCCAGCAGCTTGGACAGGGGCACGTTAGGGCTGTTTTTT
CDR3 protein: CASSLDRGTLGLFF

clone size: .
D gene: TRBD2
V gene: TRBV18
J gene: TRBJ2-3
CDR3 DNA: TGTGCCAGCTCACCAGCGGGGGGGAGCACAGATACGCAGTATTTT
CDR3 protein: CASSPAGGSTDTQYF

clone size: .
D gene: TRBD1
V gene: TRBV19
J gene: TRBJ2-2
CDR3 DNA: TGTGCCACTATGGACAGGGAGGCCGATAACACCGGGGAGCTGTTTTTT
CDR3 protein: CATMDREADNTGELFF

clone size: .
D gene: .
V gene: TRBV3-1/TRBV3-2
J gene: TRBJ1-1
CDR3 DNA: TGTGCCAGCAGCCAAGGGGGGCTGAACACTGAAGCTTTCTTT
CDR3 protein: CASSQGGLNTEAFF

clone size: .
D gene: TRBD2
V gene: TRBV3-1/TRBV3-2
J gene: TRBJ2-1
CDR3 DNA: TGTGCCAGCAGCCCGAACCCTAGCGGGGGGGCGTCATACAATGAGCAGTTCTTC
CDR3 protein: CASSPNPSGGASYNEQFF

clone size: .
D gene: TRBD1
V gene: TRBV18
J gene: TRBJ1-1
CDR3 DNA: TGTGCCAGCTCACCACCGGGACAGAGGAACACTGAAGCTTTCTTT
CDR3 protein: CASSPPGQRNTEAFF

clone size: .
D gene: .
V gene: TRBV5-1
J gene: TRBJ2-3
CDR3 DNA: TGCGCCAGCAGCTCCTCCCGCGGGACTCCTGACACAGATACGCAGTATTTT
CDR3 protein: CASSSSRGTPDTDTQYF

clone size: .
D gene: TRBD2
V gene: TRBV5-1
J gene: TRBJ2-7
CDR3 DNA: TGCGCCAGCTCCCGGGGTGCTAGCGGGGACTTTGAGCAGTACTTC
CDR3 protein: CASSRGASGDFEQYF

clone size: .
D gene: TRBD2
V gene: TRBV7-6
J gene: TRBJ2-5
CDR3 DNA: TGTGCCAGCAGTCTTCGACTAGCGGGGGGGCCGGAGACCCAGTACTTC
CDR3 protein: CASSLRLAGGPETQYF

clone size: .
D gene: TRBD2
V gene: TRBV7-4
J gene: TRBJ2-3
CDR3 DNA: TGTGCCAGCAGCCCTGAGGTAGCGGGAGGGTGGGACCGCACAGATACGCAGTATTTT
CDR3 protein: CASSPEVAGGWDRTDTQYF

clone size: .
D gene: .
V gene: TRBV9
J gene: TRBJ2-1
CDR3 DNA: TGTGCCAGCAGCGTAGACGGGAGCAACTACAATGAGCAGTTCTTC
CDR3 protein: CASSVDGSNYNEQFF

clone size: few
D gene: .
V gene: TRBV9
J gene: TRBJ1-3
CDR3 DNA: TGTGCCAGCAGCGTAGAAAGTAACAGGGCGAACACCATATATTTT
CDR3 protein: CASSVESNRANTIYF

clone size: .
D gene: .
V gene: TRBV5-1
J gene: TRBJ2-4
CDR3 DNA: TGCGCCAGCAGCTTGGGTGAGGGAAACATTCAGTACTTC
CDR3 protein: CASSLGEGNIQYF